The 32 T cell receptor beta chains given below trace back to one sample, sequenced in a study of cytomegalovirus exposure and HLA in healthy donors. PCR involved 60 Vbeta and 13 Jbeta primers. TCRdb's table, derived via immunoSEQ multiplex PCR, lists solely in-frame clones and lacks some. Seen here are about 160,000 clones, 71% observed once, and the top ten hold approximately 2.8%. The source material was PBMCs. The receptors come from a woman aged 30 to 39 in good health and CMV-seronegative.

The chain employs TRBV7-9 and TRBJ2-1; the D gene is possibly TRBD1 (5 bases). Germline lookup yields CDR1 SEHNR and CDR2 FQNEAQ (reference sequence). The CDR3 has 16 residues. V dropped 4 bases and J dropped 7 bases, with 20 bases sitting between them. The CDR3 reads CASSSPRVVGRNEQFF. Written as DNA, the CDR3 is TGTGCCAGCAGCTCGCCCAGAGTGGTGGGGCGGAATGAGCAGTTCTTC.

This chain uses TRBV30 with TRBJ1-1; no clear D. V lost 3 bases to trimming and J lost 8 bases, with 10 bases between them. The CDR3 covers 11 residues. The germline gives CDR1 GTSNPN, CDR2 SVGIG (reference sequence). The DNA for the CDR3 is TGTGCCTGGAGGCAAGCGGGCGAAGCTTTCTTT. Translation: CAWRQAGEAFF.

The V gene is TRBV6-1, the J gene TRBJ1-4; weak D call: TRBD1 (5 bases). V dropped 3 bases and J dropped 8 bases, with 10 bases sitting between them. CDR3 size: 13 residues. CDR1 MNHNS and CDR2 SASEGT come from the germline V gene. The CDR3 DNA reads as TGTGCCAGCAGTGAGGGGGGATCGGAAAAACTGTTTTTT. Encoded protein: CASSEGGSEKLFF.

This chain uses TRBV5-4 with TRBJ2-7; D gene uncertain. Germline V lookup: CDR1 SGHNT, CDR2 YYREEE (reference sequence). The CDR3 has 14 residues. Trimming stripped 0 bases from V and 7 bases from J, with 14 bases between. CDR3 region: CASSLGDNLSEQYF. In DNA, the CDR3 is TGTGCCAGCAGCTTGGGTGACAATCTATCAGAGCAGTACTTC.

The chain carries TRBV28 and TRBJ1-5; a possible D gene is TRBD1 (5 bases). Trimming removed 6 bases from V and 5 bases from J, with 11 bases in between. The germline gives CDR1 MDHEN, CDR2 SYDVKM. The length of the CDR3 is 13 residues. The CDR3 sequence: CASSYRPDQPQHF. CDR3 in DNA: TGTGCCAGCAGCTACAGGCCAGATCAGCCCCAGCATTTT.

This clone was recorded a few times. This chain links TRBV28 with TRBJ1-1; 12 bases agree with TRBD1. Germline CDR1 MDHEN, CDR2 SYDVKM. This CDR3 is 19 amino acids long. V was clipped by 3 bases and J by 4 bases; unmatched bases: 15. Here the CDR3 reads CASSFFIGLGTGGATEAFF. The CDR3 DNA reads TGTGCCAGCAGTTTCTTTATAGGGTTAGGGACAGGGGGCGCCACTGAAGCTTTCTTT.

The V gene is TRBV18, the J gene TRBJ1-5; 9 nucleotides match TRBD1. This CDR3 has 14 residues. V dropped 5 bases and J dropped 7; count of bases not matched to a gene: 6. Germline V gene data show CDR1 as KGHSH and CDR2 as LQKENI. The CDR3 loop reads CASSTDRGGQPQHF. CDR3 DNA: TGTGCCAGCTCAACGGACAGGGGCGGGCAGCCCCAGCATTTT.

The chain joins TRBV4-2 to TRBJ2-1; TRBD2 matches 7 bases. Trimming took 0 bases from V and 7 from J; bases not matched to a gene: 9. Germline CDR1 and CDR2: LGHNA and YNFKEQ. The CDR3 runs 16 residues. CDR3 region: CASSQDLWGGTNEQFF. Here the CDR3 DNA reads TGTGCCAGCAGCCAAGATCTGTGGGGGGGTACTAATGAGCAGTTCTTC.

The chain employs TRBV4-3 and TRBJ2-1, with D uncertain. CDR1 and CDR2 (germline): LGHNA, YSLEER. Deletions cut 4 bases from V and 7 bases from J, with 11 bases between. The CDR3 loop spans 13 amino acids. The CDR3 sequence: CASSPPYRNEQFF. In DNA form, the CDR3 reads TGCGCCAGCAGCCCCCCCTATCGGAATGAGCAGTTCTTC.

The chain has TRBV9 and TRBJ2-1, with 9 positions matching TRBD2. The germline V gene has CDR1 SGDLS and CDR2 YYNGEE. This CDR3 is 17 amino acids long. The ends lost 0 bases at V and 2 bases at J; junction bases unmatched: 6. The CDR3 nucleotides read TGTGCCAGCAGCGTAGGGGGGCGGGAGGGACCCTACAATGAGCAGTTCTTC. Amino acid sequence: CASSVGGREGPYNEQFF. Combining the CDR3 with reference TRBV9 and TRBJ2-1 gives the whole variable domain DSGVTQTPKHLITATGQRVTLRCSPRSGDLSVYWYQQSLDQGLQFLIQYYNGEERAKGNILERFSAQQFPDLHSELNLSSLELGDSALYFCASSVGGREGPYNEQFFGPGTRLTVL.

Concerning this clone itself: The same CDR3 can be traced to other DNA sequences in this sample. This chain connects TRBV4-2 to TRBJ2-5, with 7 bases lining up with TRBD2. The CDR3 extends over 15 amino acids. Trimming removed 2 bases from V and 3 bases from J; junction bases left unmatched: 6. From germline, CDR1 is LGHNA and CDR2 YNFKEQ. CDR3 loop: CASSQIHRGEETQYF. The CDR3 DNA sequence: TGTGCCAGCAGCCAAATACACCGGGGGGAAGAGACCCAGTACTTC.

For this clone: Other DNA sequences in this specimen translate into the identical CDR3. The chain recombines TRBV4-2 with TRBJ2-2, with 8 nucleotides matching TRBD2. CDR1 and CDR2 (germline): LGHNA, YNFKEQ. J gave up 4 bases and V 2 bases, and 3 bases lay outside the gene matches. CDR3 length: 15 residues. CDR3 region: CASSQQAGGTGELFF. CDR3 bases: TGTGCCAGCAGCCAACAGGCGGGGGGCACCGGGGAGCTGTTTTTT.

In its sample, this clone was seen a few times. The chain joins TRBV7-7 to TRBJ2-1, with 7 bases identical to TRBD1. The CDR3 length is 13 residues. J lost 8 bases, V lost 7 bases, and 8 bases had no gene match. Per the germline V gene, CDR1 is SSHAT and CDR2 is FNYEAQ (reference sequence). The CDR3 loop reads CASTLFQGDEQFF. The CDR3 bases are TGTGCCAGCACCCTATTCCAGGGGGATGAGCAGTTCTTC.

The chain recombines TRBV7-3 with TRBJ2-1; TRBD2 might be the D (6 bases). Germline CDR1 is SGHTA and CDR2 is FQGTGA. V was shortened by 5 bases and J by 0 bases, with 17 bases between the two germline ends. The CDR3 extends over 17 amino acids. The CDR3 coding sequence is TGTGCCAGCAGCCCCCAAGGCGGGATGATCTCCTACAATGAGCAGTTCTTC. It encodes CASSPQGGMISYNEQFF.

The rearrangement uses TRBV6-6 and TRBJ1-5, with D tentatively TRBD1 (5 bases). Germline CDR1 reads MNHNY; CDR2 reads SVGAGI (reference sequence). Trimming pared 5 bases from V and 1 base from J, leaving 9 bases between. The CDR3 is 14 residues long. The DNA of the CDR3 is TGTGCCAGCAGTCCTCAGGGAAGCAATCAGCCCCAGCATTTT. It encodes CASSPQGSNQPQHF.

The chain links TRBV4-1 to TRBJ2-2, with 8 nucleotides matching TRBD2. The CDR3 consists of 14 residues. Per the germline V gene, CDR1 is MGHRA and CDR2 is YSYEKL. J gave up 6 bases and V 1 base, and 1 base lay outside the gene matches. The CDR3 protein is CASSQAGGAGELFF. The CDR3 nucleotides are TGCGCCAGCAGCCAAGCCGGGGGGGCCGGGGAGCTGTTTTTT.

Only a few counts were recorded for this clone. This chain links TRBV9 with TRBJ2-3; D unclear. The CDR3 is 12 amino acids. The V gene lost 4 bases and the J gene lost 6 bases, with 9 bases spanning the gap. CDR1 is SGDLS, CDR2 YYNGEE, per germline. DNA of the CDR3: TGTGCCAGCAGCCTCAACTTCGATACGCAGTATTTT. This codes for CASSLNFDTQYF. The variable domain in full, completed from reference TRBV9 and TRBJ2-3, reads DSGVTQTPKHLITATGQRVTLRCSPRSGDLSVYWYQQSLDQGLQFLIQYYNGEERAKGNILERFSAQQFPDLHSELNLSSLELGDSALYFCASSLNFDTQYFGPGTRLTVL.

The chain has TRBV4-1 and TRBJ2-1, with 8 bases aligning to TRBD2. The CDR3 is 15 amino acids. Germline V gene data show CDR1 as MGHRA and CDR2 as YSYEKL. Losses at the gene ends were 3 bases for V and 5 bases for J; bases not matched to a gene: 6. The CDR3: CASSQMAGGHNEQFF. DNA of the CDR3: TGCGCCAGCAGCCAGATGGCGGGAGGTCACAATGAGCAGTTCTTC.

This chain uses TRBV25-1 with TRBJ2-7; TRBD1 aligns across 10 bases. Germline V CDR1 and CDR2: MGHDK, SYGVNS. This CDR3 contains 16 residues. J was trimmed by 2 bases and V by 5 bases; bases with no gene match: 9. CDR3: CASSSSPGQGTYEQYF. CDR3 in DNA: TGTGCCAGCAGTTCCTCTCCGGGACAGGGGACCTACGAGCAGTACTTC.

This clone occurred a few times. CDR3 protein: CASSRALAVTQPAYNEQFF. CDR3 coding DNA: TGCGCCAGCAGCCGAGCGTTAGCGGTCACCCAGCCGGCGTACAATGAGCAGTTCTTC. The V call is TRBV4-1, the J call TRBJ2-1; perhaps TRBD2 as D (6 bases). Trimming took 4 bases from V and 4 from J, leaving 26 bases between them. Germline-derived CDR1 and CDR2 are MGHRA and YSYEKL. The CDR3 covers 19 residues.

The chain links TRBV7-2 to TRBJ2-2; 10 nucleotides line up with TRBD1. V lost 5 bases to trimming and J lost 6 bases; unmatched junction nucleotides: 3. Germline lookup yields CDR1 SGHTA and CDR2 FQGNSA. The CDR3 runs 14 residues. CDR3 loop: CASSDRGPPGELFF. The CDR3 nucleotides are TGTGCCAGCAGCGACAGGGGGCCCCCCGGGGAGCTGTTTTTT. Variable domain in full (rest from reference TRBV7-2 and TRBJ2-2): GAGVSQSPSNKVTEKGKDVELRCDPISGHTALYWYRQSLGQGLEFLIYFQGNSAPDKSGLPSDRFSAERTGGSVSTLTIQRTQQEDSAVYLCASSDRGPPGELFFGEGSRLTVL.

The V gene is TRBV4-1, the J gene TRBJ1-4; D is perhaps TRBD1 (6 bases). CDR1 is MGHRA, CDR2 YSYEKL, per germline. This CDR3 is 14 amino acids long. V shed 1 base and J shed 7 bases, with 10 bases lying between them. This CDR3 reads CASSQVGQFEKLFF. For the CDR3, the DNA is TGCGCCAGCAGCCAAGTAGGACAGTTTGAAAAACTGTTTTTT.

The chain is built from TRBV7-9 and TRBJ2-5; 7 positions match TRBD1. The J call is in doubt because the DNA end fits TRBJ2-7 better. This CDR3 is built from 13 residues. In germline, CDR1 is SEHNR, CDR2 FQNEAQ (reference sequence). The CDR3, as DNA: TGTGCCACCGCTCCGGGACAGAACTACGAGCAGTACTTC. Encoded protein: CATAPGQNYEQYF.

The gene calls are TRBV7-3 and TRBJ2-3; D is undetermined. In germline, CDR1 is SGHTA, CDR2 FQGTGA. CDR3 length equals 14 residues. Trimming left V 5 bases short and J 4 bases short, with 13 bases between. CDR3 coding DNA: TGTGCCAGCAGCCCGAATGAAATAGCAGATACGCAGTATTTT. This translates into CASSPNEIADTQYF.

The rearrangement uses TRBV11-1 and TRBJ2-7, with 12 bases lining up with TRBD2. Per the germline V gene, CDR1 is SGHAT and CDR2 is FQDESV (reference sequence). V was pared by 2 bases and J by 7 bases, with 12 bases of the junction left unmatched. This CDR3 has 17 amino acids. CDR3 DNA sequence: TGTGCCAGCAGCTTATTAGGGCCGACTAGCGGGAGAAGTGAGCAGTACTTC. Encoded protein: CASSLLGPTSGRSEQYF. Supplemented by reference TRBV11-1 and TRBJ2-7, the full variable domain reads EAEVAQSPRYKITEKSQAVAFWCDPISGHATLYWYRQILGQGPELLVQFQDESVVDDSQLPKDRFSAERLKGVDSTLKIQPAELGDSAMYLCASSLLGPTSGRSEQYFGPGTRLTVT.

The chain has TRBV4-2 and TRBJ1-1; TRBD1 is a possible D gene (6 bases). The CDR3 covers 13 residues. Trimming cost V 2 bases and J 8 bases, with 12 bases left between them. Germline assignment: CDR1 LGHNA and CDR2 YNFKEQ. The CDR3 sequence: CASSQPRGLEAFF. As DNA, the CDR3 is TGTGCCAGCAGCCAACCAAGGGGGTTAGAAGCTTTCTTT.

V is TRBV7-2 and J is TRBJ1-5, with 8 bases that match TRBD1. The CDR3 runs to 13 residues. Per the germline V gene, CDR1 is SGHTA and CDR2 is FQGNSA. V shed 4 bases, J shed 7 bases, and the junction held 3 bases outside the gene matches. The CDR3 DNA reads as TGTGCCAGCAGCTCACAGGGGGACCAGCCCCAGCATTTT. Encoded protein: CASSSQGDQPQHF.

The chain employs TRBV27 and TRBJ2-5, with a weak D call TRBD2 (6 bases). The length of the CDR3 is 16 residues. V lost 3 bases, J lost 4 bases, and 18 bases lay in between. From germline, CDR1 is MNHEY and CDR2 SMNVEV (reference sequence). For the CDR3, the DNA is TGTGCCAGCAGTTTTTTCGGCAGGCAGGGAGGAGAGACCCAGTACTTC. Translated: CASSFFGRQGGETQYF.

This chain links TRBV7-3 with TRBJ2-1; D might be TRBD2 (5 bases). The CDR3 is 15 amino acids. V was cut by 2 bases and J by 6 bases, with 14 bases left in between. Germline V CDR1 and CDR2: SGHTA, FQGTGA. This chain's CDR3 is CASSLWGAPGNEQFF. The CDR3 nucleotides read TGTGCCAGCAGCTTATGGGGAGCCCCGGGCAATGAGCAGTTCTTC. The full variable domain, rest sourced from reference TRBV7-3 and TRBJ2-1, is GAGVSQTPSNKVTEKGKYVELRCDPISGHTALYWYRQSLGQGPEFLIYFQGTGAADDSGLPNDRFFAVRPEGSVSTLKIQRTERGDSAVYLCASSLWGAPGNEQFFGPGTRLTVL.

The chain has TRBV5-4 and TRBJ2-2; no firm D call. V was shortened by 4 bases and J by 6 bases, with 7 bases between the two germline ends. Germline V gene sequence: CDR1 SGHNT, CDR2 YYREEE (reference sequence). The CDR3 spans 12 residues. CDR3 residues: CASSIYPGELFF. CDR3 coding DNA: TGTGCCAGCAGCATCTACCCCGGGGAGCTGTTTTTT.

Here the CDR3 DNA reads TGTGCCAGCAGTTTATTTTGGCGGGGGGTTATAGATACGCAGTATTTT. Amino acids: CASSLFWRGVIDTQYF. The rearrangement joins TRBV28 to TRBJ2-3; the match to TRBD2 covers 8 bases. CDR1 MDHEN and CDR2 SYDVKM come from the germline V gene. V trimming: 1 base; J trimming: 5 bases; junction bases outside the gene matches: 8. This CDR3 has 16 amino acids.

The CDR3 DNA follows: TGTGCCAGCAGCGTAGTCAACAGTTACACTGAAGCTTTCTTT. Its translation is CASSVVNSYTEAFF. This sequence joins TRBV9 and TRBJ1-1; no firm D call. This CDR3 is built from 14 residues. The germline CDR1 and CDR2 sequences are SGDLS and YYNGEE. Deletions cut 0 bases from V and 3 bases from J, with 9 bases between.